This T cell receptor beta chain was sequenced for a study of cytomegalovirus exposure and HLA in healthy donors listed by TCRdb under 2017. Broadly, across the study: An earlier analysis of approximately 640 of the donors reported about 290 Gb of sequence data and 117 million unique TCR beta sequences from 150 million to 200 million T cells. On average, around 240,000 unique TCR beta nucleotide sequences were sequenced per donor among roughly 430 genotyped donors of the cohort, with roughly 18% of those sequences being non-productive. Several DR-DQ haplotypes were handled as single units for association and clustering, since linkage in the cohort was strong. Typing coverage differed by locus: A, B, C, DRB1 and DQB1 were typed in roughly 629-640 donors, DQA1 in 522, DPA1 in 600 to 610, and DPB1 in 450 to 490. Both class I and class II loci were covered by HLA typing, at four-digit resolution. Using immunosequencing, the study profiled T cell repertoires from 640 or so subjects and related those repertoires to cytomegalovirus serostatus. Rather than drawing on any new phenotypic data, the later analysis identified candidate immune exposures from TCR beta sequences and the way those sequences occurred across donors. A later analysis re-examined previously published TCR beta repertoires from 600 to 700 donors and added high-resolution HLA genotyping to investigate patterns of TCR occurrence. The genetic ancestry cluster associated with self-reported Caucasian donors included 70% to 85% of the approximately 430 genotyped donors. Every discovery cohort repertoire had been produced on one sequencing platform. Alongside the repertoire data, information on donor age, sex, ethnicity and CMV serostatus was compiled. The study aimed to test whether signatures of past pathogen exposure could be identified by cataloging public T cell receptors. To predict cytomegalovirus infection status, the study brought together high-throughput TCR immunosequencing, statistical association of individual TCRs with disease status, and machine learning. An earlier analysis of around 580 of the donors used high-throughput TCR beta sequencing to judge whether each TCR beta V gene segment behaved as functional or pseudogenic. Genome-wide SNP genotypes for about 60% of the roughly 670 donors were used in a later genetic analysis, which treated that subset as a discovery cohort. An early release that covered about 600 HLA-typed donors contained about 290 gigabases of sequencing data and roughly 84 million unique TCR sequences. Along with the roughly 670-subject first cohort, a separate validation cohort of over a hundred different subjects was used.

Turning to this clone: No antigen is known for it. The sample holds no much larger clone one base away, and base qualities are not on file.

Library prep was done by the immunoSEQ multiplex PCR assay. The multiplex PCR relied on a mix of 60 forward primers for TCR Vbeta segments and 13 reverse primers for TCR Jbeta segments. Amplification of the CDR3 region of rearranged TCR beta genes was performed with a multiplex PCR assay on genomic DNA. The Illumina HiSeq System was used to sequence the amplified TCR beta libraries as 87-base-pair reads. Regarding the original processing steps: In a later analysis, tens of millions of unique TCR beta chains were counted across the 500 to 850 repertoires, and roughly 11 million of these chains were shared by at least two donors. Raw reads were error-corrected and collapsed into unique sequences by a nearest-neighbor algorithm in which closely related sequences were merged to remove PCR and sequencing errors. V, D and J gene segments were assigned by aligning CDR3 sequences to IMGT reference sequences. For a sequence to be retained, a match of at least six nucleotides to both a V gene segment and a J gene segment was required. Rearrangements were called productive when the CDR3 lacked stop codons and stayed in frame with V and J; all others were non-productive. Following IMGT convention, CDR3 was defined as the stretch from the second conserved V-encoded cysteine up to the conserved J-encoded phenylalanine. In an earlier analysis of approximately 590 of the donors, sequences lacking an unambiguous match to a single V gene segment were excluded. In an earlier analysis of approximately 590 of the donors, a V segment was called functional when productive rearrangements were above 56.7%, and segregating when the standard deviation between donors exceeded 5%. A statistical classification framework was built for diagnosing cytomegalovirus status from the catalog of TCR beta chain sequences. V and J gene assignment, in a later analysis, came from comparing TCR nucleotide sequences with IMGT/GENE-DB human TR gene sequences. The TCRdist pipeline was used in a later analysis to assign CDR3 sequences and most-parsimonious VDJ recombination scenarios. A later analysis defined each TCR beta chain by its CDR3 amino acid sequence plus V-gene family, and excluded reads lacking a unique V-gene family. To address suspected cross-contamination and a sequencing artifact, a later analysis removed over 500 highly shared, low-generation-probability nucleotide sequences. A later analysis calculated a clonal expansion index for each public chain from normalized within-repertoire ranks of inferred template counts. A later analysis computed generation probabilities with a VDJ recombination model fitted to out-of-frame rearrangements, and checked the results against IGoR. Hypergeometric tests were used in a later analysis to score TCR-TCR, TCR-HLA and TCR-CMV co-occurrence, with a repertoire-size bias correction applied to the TCR pairs. To estimate false discovery rates, a later analysis permuted the HLA or CMV assignments 20 times. A later analysis grouped co-occurring TCRs with DBSCAN, adding TCRdist sequence similarity when clustering within HLA-allele-positive subsets. Repertoires with fewer than 30,000 or more than 120,000 public chains, plus five repertoires with anomalous nucleotide sharing, were excluded from co-occurrence clustering. Drawn from immuneACCESS, this table holds only the in-frame rearrangements with V and J called that TCRdb kept. Clones are partly lost; checked studies trace under half to an unresolved V gene and leave the rest unexplained. V and J calls and clone size follow that table, whereas D and trimming were derived from the DNA. The sample table records about 180,000 clones; around 83% of these occur just once. In total, the top ten clones hold 1% to 1.5% of the sample.

The cohort was made up of about 670 healthy bone marrow donors. Cohort members were all nominally healthy when sampled, although unrecorded immune exposures were likely present. The donor tested CMV seropositive and was one of the 289 seropositive cohort members. Each donor provided a peripheral blood sample, and peripheral blood mononuclear cells were used for TCR beta sequencing. The Qiagen DNeasy Blood Extraction Kit was used to extract genomic DNA from the blood cell samples. Study-wide findings and limitations: A further reported finding was that TCR beta sequences accurately predicted the HLA-A and HLA-B alleles for most subjects in the first cohort. An association between a missense DCLRE1C variant and V-gene and J-gene trimming of TCR beta chains was found in a later genetic analysis and replicated in an independent cohort. Correlated functional status among segregating V segments might reflect linkage disequilibrium, but an unknown experimental factor could not be ruled out. According to a later analysis, parvovirus B19, influenza, CMV and Epstein-Barr virus appeared linked to several top co-occurrence clusters. A few of the identified cytomegalovirus-associated TCR beta chains were confirmed in vitro to be specific for cytomegalovirus antigens. Because counts were too low, more than 15 rarely observed V segments, including chromosome 9 orphons, were excluded from the earlier analysis of around 590 of the donors. Specific HLA alleles were associated with more than 15,000 TCR beta sequences at a false discovery rate of 0.05 in a later analysis. Roughly uniform sequencing depth across donors was assumed in presence/absence analyses, although this assumption may not hold. An earlier analysis of approximately 590 of the donors showed that most TCR beta V segments appeared in productive rearrangements either about 87% or about 30% of the time, which broadly matched IMGT annotations. Most CMV-associated TCR beta chains appeared to be HLA-restricted in a later analysis, and the HLA associations seemed to be driven largely by CMV exposure. Because some donors lacked HLA typing at each locus, the association tests relied only on the typed subset. Assigning TCR associations to individual alleles was difficult when HLA alleles, especially DR and DQ, strongly co-occurred. A later genetic analysis reported fewer N-insertions in productive TCRs among donors in an Asian-associated ancestry cluster than the roughly 700-donor mean. The classifier was reported to diagnose cytomegalovirus status with high specificity and sensitivity in both the original cohort and the validation cohort. Across donors, most TCR sequences were observed very rarely, whereas some public TCRs were present in many individuals. This cohort had only TCR beta chains sequenced, and the lack of alpha or paired-chain data limited which features could be detected. A later analysis found that TCR association rates varied across HLA loci, with DRB1 alleles showing the most associated TCRs and HLA-C alleles the fewest. According to the authors, the approach could potentially be generalized to other disease states and immunological phenotypes. In a later analysis, HLA-associated TCR beta chains were found to be more clonally expanded and to have lower generation probabilities than equally common non-associated chains. In the study, approximately 150 TCR beta chains were listed as associated with cytomegalovirus. A cluster of highly shared sequence variants was judged likely to represent a technical artifact of the sequencing pipeline. CMV serostatus was the only immune exposure information available for the cohort.

Source material: PBMCs. The origin of this receptor is a girl aged 2-10 years in good health and CMV-seropositive.

The DNA is as follows: TGCGCCAGCAGCCAGACTAGCGGGGCCTCCTACGAGCAGTACTTC. It encodes CASSQTSGASYEQYF. The rearranged chain carries TRBV5-1 and TRBJ2-7; a stretch of 11 junction bases matches TRBD2. Based on the germline V gene, the CDR1 and CDR2 sequences are SGHRS and YFSETQ. From cysteine to phenylalanine, the CDR3 is 15 amino acids long. Only CDR3 DNA remains: 45 bases, in frame from the first base. After removal of 4 bases from V and 0 bases from J, the junction retains 3 bases not matched to a gene.